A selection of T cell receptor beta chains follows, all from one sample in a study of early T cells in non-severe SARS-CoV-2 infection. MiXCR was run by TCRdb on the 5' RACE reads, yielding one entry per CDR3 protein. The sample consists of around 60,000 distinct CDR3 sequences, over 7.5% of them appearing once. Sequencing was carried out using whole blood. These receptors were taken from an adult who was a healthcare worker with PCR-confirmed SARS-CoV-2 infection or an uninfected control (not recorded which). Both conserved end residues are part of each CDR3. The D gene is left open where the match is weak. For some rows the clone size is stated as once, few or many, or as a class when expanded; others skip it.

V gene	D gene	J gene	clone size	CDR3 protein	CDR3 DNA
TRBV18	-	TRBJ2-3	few	CASSRGSTDTQYF	TGTGCCAGCTCCAGGGGTAGCACAGATACGCAGTATTTT
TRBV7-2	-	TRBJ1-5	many	CASSPGMNQPQHF	TGTGCCAGCAGCCCTGGGATGAATCAGCCCCAGCATTTT
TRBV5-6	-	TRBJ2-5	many	CASSLTRRTAQETQYF	TGTGCCAGCAGCTTGACCCGTAGGACAGCCCAAGAGACCCAGTACTTC
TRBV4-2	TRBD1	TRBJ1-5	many	CASSQQHSGGGQPQHF	TGTGCCAGCAGCCAACAACATTCAGGGGGCGGTCAGCCCCAGCATTTT
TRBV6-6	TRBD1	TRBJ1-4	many	CASFRIGTGDEKLFF	TGTGCCAGCTTTAGAATCGGGACAGGGGATGAAAAACTGTTTTTT
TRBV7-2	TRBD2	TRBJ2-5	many	CASSLGGVASGQETQYF	TGTGCCAGCAGCTTAGGGGGGGTGGCTAGCGGGCAAGAGACCCAGTACTTC
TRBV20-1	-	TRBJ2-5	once	CSARVPGTGETQYF	TGCAGTGCTAGAGTCCCGGGAACCGGAGAGACCCAGTACTTC
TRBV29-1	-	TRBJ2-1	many	CSVPRLGYNEQFF	TGCAGCGTCCCCCGCCTGGGGTACAATGAGCAGTTCTTC
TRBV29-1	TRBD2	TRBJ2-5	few	CSACSGTSGRVETQYF	TGCAGCGCCTGTTCCGGGACTAGCGGGAGGGTGGAGACCCAGTACTTC
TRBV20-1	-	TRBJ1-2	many	CSARELGGYGYTF	TGCAGTGCTAGAGAACTAGGAGGCTATGGCTACACCTTC
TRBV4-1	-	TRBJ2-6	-	CASSQGRVGGSSGANVLTF	TGCGCCAGCAGCCAAGGGCGGGTAGGGGGAAGCTCTGGGGCCAACGTCCTGACTTTC
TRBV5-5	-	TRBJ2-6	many	CASTARQLSGANVLTF	TGTGCCAGCACCGCAAGACAGCTTTCTGGGGCCAACGTCCTGACTTTC
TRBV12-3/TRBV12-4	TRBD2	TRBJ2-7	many	CASRLVLAGTYEQYF	TGTGCCAGCCGGCTTGTCCTAGCGGGCACCTACGAGCAGTACTTC
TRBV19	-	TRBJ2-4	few	CASSIVGGIQYF	TGTGCCAGTAGTATAGTAGGAGGCATTCAGTACTTC
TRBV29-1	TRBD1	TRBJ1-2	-	CSVGQGIDYGYTF	TGCAGCGTCGGACAGGGGATCGACTATGGCTACACCTTC
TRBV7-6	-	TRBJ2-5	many	CASSLGTRVEQETQYF	TGTGCCAGCAGCTTAGGGACCAGGGTCGAGCAAGAGACCCAGTACTTC
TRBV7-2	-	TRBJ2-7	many	CASSPTGSYEQYF	TGTGCCAGCAGCCCGACTGGGTCCTACGAGCAGTACTTC
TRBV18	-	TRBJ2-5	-	CASSQIREQGTQYF	TGTGCCAGCTCACAAATCCGGGAGCAAGGGACCCAGTACTTC
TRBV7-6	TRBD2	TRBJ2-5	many	CASTLAGANHQETQYF	TGTGCCAGCACCCTAGCGGGAGCTAACCACCAAGAGACCCAGTACTTC
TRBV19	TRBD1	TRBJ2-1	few	CASSIYSGTGRWNEQFF	TGTGCCAGTAGTATCTACTCCGGGACAGGGAGGTGGAATGAGCAGTTCTTC
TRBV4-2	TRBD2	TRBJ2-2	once	CASSQKGLAANTGELFF	TGTGCCAGCAGCCAAAAAGGACTAGCGGCGAACACCGGGGAGCTGTTTTTT
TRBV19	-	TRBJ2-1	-	CASSMMGYNEQFF	TGTGCCAGTAGTATGATGGGGTACAATGAGCAGTTCTTC
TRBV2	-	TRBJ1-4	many	CASSYTGANEKLFF	TGTGCCAGCAGTTACACCGGTGCTAATGAAAAACTGTTTTTT
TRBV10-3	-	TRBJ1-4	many	CATADPGHTNEKLFF	TGTGCCACCGCAGACCCGGGACACACTAATGAAAAACTGTTTTTT
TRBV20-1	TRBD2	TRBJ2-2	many	CSASRPSGKTGELFF	TGCAGTGCCAGCCGGCCCAGCGGGAAAACCGGGGAGCTGTTTTTT
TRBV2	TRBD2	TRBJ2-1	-	CASVGLAGNEQFF	TGTGCCAGCGTGGGACTAGCGGGAAATGAGCAGTTCTTC
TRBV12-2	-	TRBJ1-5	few	CASLEGHPYSNQPQHF	TGTGCAAGTCTTGAAGGACACCCCTATAGCAATCAGCCCCAGCATTTT
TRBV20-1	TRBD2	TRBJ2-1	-	CSAQRASGGYNEQFF	TGCAGTGCCCAGCGGGCTAGCGGGGGGTACAATGAGCAGTTCTTC
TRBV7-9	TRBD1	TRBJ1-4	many	CASSPRTGGAEKLFF	TGTGCCAGCAGCCCACGGACAGGGGGCGCGGAAAAACTGTTTTTT
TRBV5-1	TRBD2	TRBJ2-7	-	CASSSAGAGVLYEQYF	TGCGCCAGCAGCTCCGCCGGAGCGGGAGTTTTATACGAGCAGTACTTC
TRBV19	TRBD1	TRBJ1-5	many	CASSGTVYQPQHF	TGTGCCAGTAGTGGGACAGTTTATCAGCCCCAGCATTTT
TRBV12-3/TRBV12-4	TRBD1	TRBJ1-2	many	CASSLSDREVEGYTF	TGTGCCAGCAGTTTATCTGACAGGGAGGTGGAAGGCTACACCTTC
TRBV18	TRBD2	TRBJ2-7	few	CASSPRGLVSGEQYF	TGTGCCAGCTCACCAAGGGGACTAGTCTCGGGGGAGCAGTACTTC
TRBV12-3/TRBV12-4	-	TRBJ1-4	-	CASSLTVQTEKLFF	TGTGCCAGCAGCCTAACAGTCCAGACTGAAAAACTGTTTTTT
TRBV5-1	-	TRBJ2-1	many	CASSLAAGYDEQFF	TGCGCCAGCAGCTTGGCCGCGGGGTACGATGAGCAGTTCTTC
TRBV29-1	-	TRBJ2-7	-	CSVEDGRVYEQYF	TGCAGCGTTGAAGATGGGCGGGTCTACGAGCAGTACTTC
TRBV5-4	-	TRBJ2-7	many	CASRWAGIGEQYF	TGTGCCAGCAGGTGGGCAGGGATAGGCGAGCAGTACTTC
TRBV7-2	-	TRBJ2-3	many	CASSPRKGEVDTQYF	TGTGCCAGCAGCCCCAGAAAGGGGGAGGTGGATACGCAGTATTTT
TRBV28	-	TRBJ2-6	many	CASRGRLSSGANVLTF	TGTGCCAGCAGGGGACGTCTTTCCTCTGGGGCCAACGTCCTGACTTTC
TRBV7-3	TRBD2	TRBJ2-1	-	CASSFGTSGWHEQFF	TGTGCCAGCAGCTTCGGGACTAGCGGTTGGCATGAGCAGTTCTTC